The T cell receptor beta chain described here comes from a study of CD4 and CD8 cells across lung adenocarcinoma regions. The patients had localized lung adenocarcinoma, a non-small cell subtype. This clonotype was detected only a few times. TCRdb used MiXCR to reprocess the PCR reads, holding one entry per CDR3 protein. The sample has approximately 14,000 distinct CDR3 sequences, roughly 45% seen once; the top ten hold approximately 15%. Germline V gene sequence: CDR1 WSHSY, CDR2 SAAADI. The CDR3 spans 14 residues. The V end was cut by 7 bases, the J end by 8 bases, with 20 bases between. Specimen: CD4+ T cells from the center of a lung tumor. This sequence originates from a male donor with lung adenocarcinoma. The CD4 and CD8 labels of this study may be unreliable. The J gene is TRBJ1-2, the V gene TRBV10-2, with D perhaps matching TRBD1 (6 bases). CDR3 nucleotide sequence: TGCGCCAGCAATCTCCAAGGGGGGTCAGGCGGCTACACCTTC. Residues: CASNLQGGSGGYTF.